The clone carrying this T cell receptor beta chain was found many times. Its specificity is unknown. This CDR3 has 17 amino acids. Trimming stripped 2 bases from V and 6 bases from J, with 17 bases between. Per the germline V gene, CDR1 is SGHVS and CDR2 is FQNEAQ. Total RNA and DNA came together from around 20-30 mg of bulk tissue without cell sorting. Tumor samples each held over 80% viable tumor cells. The data were taken from a study of tumor-infiltrating lymphocytes in primary liver carcinoma. Study context: Tumors were staged T1-T3 N0M0 and measured about 4 to 11 cm across. Each sample had roughly 3.65 to 7.5 million productive TCRbeta reads regardless of tissue type.

Synthesis of TCR beta cDNA was carried out from 500 ng total RNA with a constant-region primer. What produced the TCR beta libraries was three nested multiplex PCR rounds using slightly modified ARM-PCR. It was with TRBV1-TRBV30 forward primers and a C-beta reverse primer that the first two PCR rounds were run, at 10 to 11 cycles each. From the multiplex PCR reads, TCRdb called clonotypes with MiXCR, one entry per CDR3 protein. The sample includes 50,000 to 65,000 distinct CDR3 sequences, about 71% of them seen just once. General study points: Tumor samples exhibited a significantly greater top-250-clone fraction than blood samples (p = 0.039).

This TCR derives from a man between 40 and 49 years old with primary liver carcinoma and hepatitis B virus infection. Material: liver tumor tissue from sampling region 4. The subset was: tumor region T4, right-lateral pole. The chain is built from TRBV7-8 and TRBJ1-6; a weak D match, TRBD1 (5 bases). This CDR3 reads CASSLYQGQDLNSPLHF. CDR3 in DNA: TGTGCCAGCAGCTTATATCAGGGTCAGGACCTTAATTCACCCCTCCACTTT.